This T cell receptor (beta chain) was profiled in a study of cytomegalovirus exposure and HLA in healthy donors. The junction had 1 base not matched to a gene; V was cut back by 3 bases and J by 4 bases. The CDR3 totals 14 residues. CDR1 and CDR2 from the germline V gene are MNHEY and SMNVEV (reference sequence). Findings and caveats of the study: In an earlier analysis, most TCR beta V segments were productive about 90% or about 30% of the time. An Asian-associated ancestry cluster reportedly showed fewer N-insertions than the approximately 700-donor mean in a later analysis. A later analysis showed that HLA-associated TCR beta chains had undergone more clonal expansion than equally common others. Common viral pathogens seemed to be connected with several of the most significant clusters, according to a later analysis.

Both 60 Vbeta primers and 13 Jbeta primers went into the PCR. Using immunoSEQ multiplex PCR, the repertoire was profiled, and TCRdb retains in-frame clones only, with some absent. Seen here are about 200,000 clones, 75% to 90% observed once, and the top ten hold about 2.6%. Worth noting for this clone: The antigen is undetermined.

The chain recombines TRBV27 with TRBJ2-1; 9 bases are a match to TRBD2. Source material: PBMCs. The TCR comes from a woman in her thirties or forties in good health and CMV-seronegative. CDR3 in DNA: TGTGCCAGCAGTTTCGCGGGAGGGTACAATGAGCAGTTCTTC. Translated: CASSFAGGYNEQFF.